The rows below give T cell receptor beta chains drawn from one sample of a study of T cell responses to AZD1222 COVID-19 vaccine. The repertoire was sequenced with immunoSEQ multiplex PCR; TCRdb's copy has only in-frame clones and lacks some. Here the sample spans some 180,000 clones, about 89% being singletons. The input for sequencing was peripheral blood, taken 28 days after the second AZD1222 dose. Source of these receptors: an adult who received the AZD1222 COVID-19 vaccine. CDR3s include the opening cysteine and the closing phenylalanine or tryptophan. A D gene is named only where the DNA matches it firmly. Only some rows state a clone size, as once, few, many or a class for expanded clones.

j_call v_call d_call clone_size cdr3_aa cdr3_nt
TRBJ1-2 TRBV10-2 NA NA CASSDPGAAYTF TGCGCCAGCAGTGATCCCGGGGCGGCCTACACCTTC
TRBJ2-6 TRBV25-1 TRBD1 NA CASSESPGQGAGANVLTF TGTGCCAGCAGTGAATCCCCTGGACAGGGGGCTGGGGCCAACGTCCTGACTTTC
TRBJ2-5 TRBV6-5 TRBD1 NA CATITTGQGSKTQYF TGTGCCACCATAACGACGGGACAGGGGTCTAAGACCCAGTACTTC
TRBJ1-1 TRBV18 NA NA CASSPRQGQYTEAFF TGTGCCAGCTCACCCCGCCAAGGACAGTATACTGAAGCTTTCTTT
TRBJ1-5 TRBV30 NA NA CAWSLGRGAQHF TGTGCCTGGAGTTTGGGTCGGGGAGCCCAGCATTTT
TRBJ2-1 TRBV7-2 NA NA CASSSRVEYNEQFF TGTGCCAGCAGCTCCCGGGTCGAATACAATGAGCAGTTCTTC
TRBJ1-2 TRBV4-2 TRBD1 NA CASSQVGGTAINYGYTF TGTGCCAGCAGCCAAGTTGGCGGGACAGCTATTAACTATGGCTACACCTTC
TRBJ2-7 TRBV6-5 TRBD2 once CASSHPRAGAHEQYF TGTGCCAGCAGTCATCCCCGGGCGGGAGCCCACGAGCAGTACTTC
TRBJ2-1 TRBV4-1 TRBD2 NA CASSQGSGSDEQFF TGCGCCAGCAGCCAAGGTAGCGGGAGTGACGAGCAGTTCTTC
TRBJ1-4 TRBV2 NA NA CASNSGQNEKLFF TGTGCCAGCAATTCGGGCCAAAATGAAAAACTGTTTTTT
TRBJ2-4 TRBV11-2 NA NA CASSLGRGGSKNIQYF TGTGCCAGCAGCTTAGGTCGGGGAGGTTCCAAAAACATTCAGTACTTC
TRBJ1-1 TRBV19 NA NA CASSILRDTEAFF TGTGCCAGTAGTATTCTGCGAGACACTGAAGCTTTCTTT
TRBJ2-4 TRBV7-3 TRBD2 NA CASSLGSGQKNIQYF TGTGCCAGCAGCTTAGGTAGCGGGCAAAAAAACATTCAGTACTTC
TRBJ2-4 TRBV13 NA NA CASSYTQGTLAKNIQYF TGTGCCAGCAGTTATACTCAGGGGACCCTAGCCAAAAACATTCAGTACTTC
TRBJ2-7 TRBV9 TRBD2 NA CASSASSGRTTSHEQYF TGTGCCAGCAGCGCCTCTAGCGGGCGGACTACATCGCACGAGCAGTACTTC
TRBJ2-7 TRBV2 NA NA CASSVQGYEQYF TGTGCCAGCAGTGTCCAGGGCTACGAGCAGTACTTC
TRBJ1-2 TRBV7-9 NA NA CASSLGGRDGYTF TGTGCCAGCAGCTTAGGAGGTCGGGATGGCTACACCTTC
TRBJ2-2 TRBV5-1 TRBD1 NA CASSSQGASGGELFF TGCGCCAGCAGCTCACAGGGGGCTAGCGGCGGGGAGCTGTTTTTT
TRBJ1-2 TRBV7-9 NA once CASSSQSGSSLYGYTF TGTGCCAGCAGCTCCCAATCAGGTTCCAGCCTCTATGGCTACACCTTC
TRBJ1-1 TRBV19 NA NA CASSISQNTEAFF TGTGCCAGTAGTATAAGTCAAAATACTGAAGCTTTCTTT
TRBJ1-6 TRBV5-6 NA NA CASRYTGNNSPLHF TGTGCCAGCAGGTATACAGGGAATAATTCACCCCTCCACTTT
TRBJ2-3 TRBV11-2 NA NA CASSLNLMGSDTQYF TGTGCCAGCAGCTTAAACTTAATGGGCTCAGATACGCAGTATTTT
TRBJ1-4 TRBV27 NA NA CASSSGRPRGEKLFF TGTGCCAGCAGTTCCGGACGGCCCAGGGGTGAAAAACTGTTTTTT
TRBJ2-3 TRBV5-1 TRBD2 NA CASSSSGWSTDTQYF TGCGCCAGCAGCTCTAGCGGGTGGAGCACAGATACGCAGTATTTT
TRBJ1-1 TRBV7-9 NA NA CASSLAEWGTEAFF TGTGCCAGCAGCTTAGCAGAGTGGGGCACTGAAGCTTTCTTT
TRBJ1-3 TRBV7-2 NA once CASSLHFSAATGNTIYF TGTGCCAGCAGCTTACATTTTAGTGCAGCCACTGGAAACACCATATATTTT
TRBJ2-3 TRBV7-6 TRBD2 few CASSSSGRALWGPDTQYF TGTGCCAGCAGCTCGAGCGGGAGGGCCCTTTGGGGCCCAGATACGCAGTATTTT
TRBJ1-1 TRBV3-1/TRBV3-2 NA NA CASSQGRRGSEAFF TGTGCCAGCAGCCAAGGACGACGAGGTTCGGAAGCTTTCTTT
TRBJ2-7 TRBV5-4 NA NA CASSSFNRNEQYF TGTGCCAGCAGTTCCTTCAACAGGAACGAGCAGTACTTC
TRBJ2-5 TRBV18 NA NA CASSPRQSVQETQYF TGTGCCAGCTCACCAAGGCAGAGTGTCCAAGAGACCCAGTACTTC
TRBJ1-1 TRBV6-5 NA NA CASTALRNTEAFF TGTGCCAGCACCGCACTTCGGAACACTGAAGCTTTCTTT
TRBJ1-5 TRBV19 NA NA CASSIGRRVLNQPQHF TGTGCCAGTAGTATTGGTCGGAGGGTACTCAATCAGCCCCAGCATTTT